Presented here are 29 T cell receptor beta chains from one specimen sequenced in a study of regulatory T cells in long-lasting Graves disease. Time point noted: newly diagnosed GD, antithyroid drugs for less than 3 months. Extracted RNA from PBMCs served as the source of the TCR library. For TCR beta, libraries came from iRepertoire HTBI primers and Arm-PCR of CDR3 regions. MiXCR, applied by TCRdb to the multiplex PCR reads, yields one record per CDR3 protein. The data show about 540,000 distinct CDR3 sequences, roughly 13% seen once. These data also featured in a second study, about T cells in Graves' hyperthyroidism and ophthalmopathy.

The source material was peripheral blood mononuclear cells (PBMCs), sampled at new diagnosis, from a patient treated with antithyroid drugs. The receptors derive from a man aged 30 to 39 with Graves disease.

This clonotype was detected many times. The chain recombines TRBV7-8 with TRBJ2-7, with TRBD2 matching over 11 bases. Per the germline V gene, CDR1 is SGHVS and CDR2 is FQNEAQ. CDR3 length: 18 amino acids. The V segment lost 2 bases and the J segment 0 bases; nucleotides outside the gene matches: 9. As DNA, the CDR3 is TGTGCCAGCAGCTTATCTGTGACTAGCGGGGCGAGCTCCTACGAGCAGTACTTC. Translating it yields CASSLSVTSGASSYEQYF.

The genes are TRBV12-3 or TRBV12-4 and TRBJ2-6; D is undetermined. The CDR3 is 14 amino acids. The germline V and J ends were trimmed by 7 bases and 0 bases, with 7 bases remaining between them. CDR3 protein: CASIGLSGANVLTF. The CDR3 DNA sequence: TGTGCCAGCATAGGGCTCTCTGGGGCCAACGTCCTGACTTTC.

This clonotype has more than one count but fewer than ten. Possible read error: a much larger clone is one base away. The gene calls are TRBV28 and TRBJ2-6, with TRBD1 identical over 8 bases. The germline CDR1 and CDR2 sequences are MDHEN and SYDVKM. The CDR3 runs to 15 residues. The J segment lost 0 bases and the V segment lost 6 bases, leaving 1 base of the junction unmatched. DNA of the CDR3: TGTGCCAGCAGCACAGGGGGCTCTGGGGCCAACGTCCTGACTTTC. It yields the protein CASSTGGSGANVLTF.

With regard to this clonotype: Being one base from a much bigger clone, this may be a read error. The chain combines TRBV5-1 with TRBJ2-5; D unresolved. Germline CDR1 is SGHRS and CDR2 is YFSETQ. There are 11 residues in the CDR3. The CDR3 loop reads CASTDGETQYF. In nucleotides, the CDR3 is TGTGCCAGCACCGACGGAGAGACCCAGTACTTC.

This rearrangement joins TRBV5-1 to TRBJ1-1, with 11 bases that match TRBD1. After removal of 3 bases from V and 5 bases from J, the junction contained 6 bases not matched to a gene. The CDR3 covers 15 residues. Germline V lookup: CDR1 SGHRS, CDR2 YFSETQ. Written as DNA, the CDR3 is TGCGCCAGCAGCTCCCGGGACAGGGGGTTGACTGAAGCTTTCTTT. It codes for CASSSRDRGLTEAFF.

The chain recombines TRBV2 with TRBJ2-7; 8 bases are a match to TRBD2. The ends lost 7 bases at V and 7 bases at J; junction bases unmatched: 9. The germline gives CDR1 SNHLY, CDR2 FYNNEI. The CDR3 loop spans 13 amino acids. The CDR3 sequence is CASNPGTSEEQYF. DNA for the CDR3: TGTGCCAGCAATCCCGGGACTAGTGAAGAGCAGTACTTC.

V and J are TRBV5-1 and TRBJ1-3, with 9 bases identical to TRBD1. CDR3 size: 16 residues. The J segment lost 6 bases and the V segment lost 0 bases, leaving 7 bases of the junction unmatched. Germline values: CDR1 SGHRS, CDR2 YFSETQ. The CDR3 DNA reads TGCGCCAGCAGCTTGGACCTGGGACAGGGAAAAAACACCATATATTTT. Protein: CASSLDLGQGKNTIYF.

This clonotype is a singleton in its sample. Given a far larger clone just one base away, this is likely a sequencing read error. This rearrangement joins TRBV20-1 to TRBJ2-1; the match to TRBD1 covers 9 bases. The CDR3 is made up of 11 amino acids. Germline CDR1 is DFQATT and CDR2 is SNEGSKA (reference sequence). V was pared by 5 bases and J by 10 bases, with 3 bases of the junction left unmatched. CDR3 residues: CSAYTGGEQFF. DNA for the CDR3: TGCAGTGCTTACACAGGGGGCGAGCAGTTCTTC.

This clonotype was observed at least ten times. The chain recombines TRBV10-3 with TRBJ1-2; D is perhaps TRBD1 (6 bases). The CDR3 totals 14 residues. Germline CDR1 and CDR2: ENHRY and SYGVKD. With 3 bases removed from V and 4 bases from J, the gap between germline ends came to 12 bases. DNA for the CDR3: TGTGCCATCAGTGACTTACAGGGAGCCTATGGCTACACCTTC. Translation gives CAISDLQGAYGYTF.

The V gene is TRBV19, the J gene TRBJ2-4, with a tentative D call TRBD2 (5 bases). Germline CDR1 and CDR2: LNHDA and SQIVND (reference sequence). The CDR3 sequence is 11 residues long. V lost 10 bases, J lost 10 bases, and 14 bases lay in between. CDR3 protein: CAIGLSGIQYF. The DNA of the CDR3 is TGTGCCATCGGACTTTCTGGGATTCAGTACTTC.

This clonotype has just a few counts. The chain recombines TRBV10-3 with TRBJ2-2, with D tentatively TRBD2 (5 bases). Per germline, CDR1 ENHRY and CDR2 SYGVKD. CDR3 length: 15 amino acids. Between the trimmed V and J ends, which lost 7 bases and 2 bases, there was a span of 14 bases. Written as DNA, the CDR3 is TGTGCCATCAAAGGCGGGTTTTTTAACACCGGGGAGCTGTTTTTT. Amino acids: CAIKGGFFNTGELFF.

The V gene is TRBV7-8, the J gene TRBJ2-1; 14 bases fit TRBD2. With 4 bases clipped from V and 9 bases from J, the junction kept 8 bases outside the gene matches. Germline V gene data show CDR1 as SGHVS and CDR2 as FQNEAQ. The length of the CDR3 is 16 residues. The DNA for the CDR3 is TGTGCCAGCAGCTGGGACCCGGGACTAGCGGGAGCTGAGCAGTTCTTC. Protein: CASSWDPGLAGAEQFF.

This clonotype was seen at least ten times. One junction end disagrees with the germline gene, perhaps due to a read error. J is TRBJ2-1 and V is TRBV5-1; D possibly corresponds to TRBD1 (6 bases). The tail of the sequence fits TRBJ2-5 better, so the J call may be wrong. Germline loops: CDR1 SGHRS, CDR2 YFSETQ. This CDR3 comprises 12 residues. DNA of the CDR3: TGTGCCAGCACCAGGGGACAAGAGACCCAGTACTTC. It translates to CASTRGQETQYF.

The CDR3 nucleotides are TGCAGCGTCTTTCCTAGCGGAAGAACCTACAATGAGCAGTTCTTC. Protein sequence: CSVFPSGRTYNEQFF. This chain joins TRBV29-1 and TRBJ2-1; 7 positions agree with TRBD2. The J segment lost 2 bases and the V segment lost 6 bases, leaving 10 bases of the junction unmatched. The CDR3 contains 15 residues. Germline CDR1 SQVTM, CDR2 ANQGSEA.

This clonotype came up many times. J is TRBJ2-5 and V is TRBV27; the match to TRBD2 covers 10 bases. The CDR3 is 15 amino acids. With V trimmed by 5 bases and J by 2 bases, 5 bases remained unmatched. The germline gives CDR1 MNHEY, CDR2 SMNVEV (reference sequence). CDR3: CASSRTSGVQETQYF. The CDR3 DNA reads as TGTGCCAGCAGTAGGACTAGCGGAGTGCAAGAGACCCAGTACTTC.

There are many counts of this clonotype. The genes are TRBV20-1 and TRBJ2-3; 7 bases agree with TRBD2. Trimming took 6 bases from V and 6 from J; bases not matched to a gene: 12. CDR3 length: 14 residues. CDR1 is DFQATT and CDR2 is SNEGSKA in the germline V gene (reference sequence). The CDR3 here is CSANTLGGSDTQYF. The CDR3 DNA sequence: TGCAGTGCCAATACCCTTGGCGGGAGTGATACGCAGTATTTT.

This clonotype was counted once. This chain links TRBV7-2 with TRBJ2-3; a weak D match, TRBD2 (6 bases). Per germline, CDR1 SGHTA and CDR2 FQGNSA. Trimming left V 2 bases short and J 3 bases short, with 15 bases between. The CDR3 contains 16 residues. Written as DNA, the CDR3 is TGTGCCAGCAGCTTACGACGGTCTGGAGGGACAGATACGCAGTATTTT. Its translation: CASSLRRSGGTDTQYF.

This chain links TRBV7-9 with TRBJ2-5, with D hard to call. CDR3 length: 8 amino acids. CDR1 is SEHNR and CDR2 is FQNEAQ in the germline V gene (reference sequence). V lost 8 bases and J 7 bases, leaving 2 bases between the germline ends. CDR3 DNA sequence: TGTGCCAGCTTGACCCAGTACTTC. Translated: CASLTQYF. The full variable domain, completed using reference TRBV7-9 and TRBJ2-5, is DTGVSQNPRHKITKRGQNVTFRCDPISEHNRLYWYRQTLGQGPEFLTYFQNEAQLEKSRLLSDRFSAERPKGSFSTLEIQRTEQGDSAMYLCASLTQYFGPGTRLLVL.

This clonotype was observed a handful of times. The chain recombines TRBV7-9 with TRBJ2-7; 7 bases are a match to TRBD2. V was clipped by 8 bases and J by 4 bases; unmatched bases: 14. Germline CDR1 and CDR2: SEHNR and FQNEAQ (reference sequence). The CDR3 totals 15 residues. In DNA, the CDR3 is TGTGCCAGCGCGGCGGGGCCTAGCGGCCCATACGAGCAGTACTTC. Its protein product is CASAAGPSGPYEQYF. Filled out from reference TRBV7-9 and TRBJ2-7, the complete variable domain reads DTGVSQNPRHKITKRGQNVTFRCDPISEHNRLYWYRQTLGQGPEFLTYFQNEAQLEKSRLLSDRFSAERPKGSFSTLEIQRTEQGDSAMYLCASAAGPSGPYEQYFGPGTRLTVT.

This clonotype was seen a few times. J is TRBJ2-1 and V is TRBV5-1, with 12 bases that match TRBD2. Per germline, CDR1 SGHRS and CDR2 YFSETQ. This CDR3 spans 18 amino acids. Trimming cost V 3 bases and J 0 bases; bases outside gene matches: 7. The CDR3 coding sequence is TGCGCCAGCAGCTCCCGGACTAGCGGGGCGATCTCCTACAATGAGCAGTTCTTC. It specifies CASSSRTSGAISYNEQFF.

This clonotype was seen at least ten times. The rearrangement uses TRBV20-1 and TRBJ2-5; 7 bases line up with TRBD1. The CDR3 contains 15 residues. Losses at the gene ends were 6 bases for V and 4 bases for J; bases not matched to a gene: 14. Germline CDR1 reads DFQATT; CDR2 reads SNEGSKA (reference sequence). Written as DNA, the CDR3 is TGCAGTGCAACCACTGACAGGGATTGGGGAGAGACCCAGTACTTC. Translation: CSATTDRDWGETQYF.

This clonotype has a count of ten or more. The rearrangement joins TRBV11-2 to TRBJ2-7, with 11 bases that match TRBD2. Germline V lookup: CDR1 SGHAT, CDR2 FQNNGV. The CDR3 spans 17 residues. Trimming took 2 bases from V and 2 from J; bases not matched to a gene: 8. The CDR3 loop reads CASSLSYRLAGTYEQYF. The CDR3 DNA follows: TGTGCCAGCAGCTTATCATACCGACTAGCGGGAACCTACGAGCAGTACTTC.

The chain couples TRBV5-1 to TRBJ2-5, with TRBD1 identical over 8 bases. The end of the DNA is better explained by TRBJ2-1, so the J call may be wrong. Germline V gene lookup returns CDR1 SGHRS and CDR2 YFSETQ. The CDR3 is 16 amino acids. As DNA, the CDR3 is TGCGCCAGCAGCTTGGCCGGAGACAGGGGTCTCAATGAGCAGTTCTTC. Translation gives CASSLAGDRGLNEQFF.

About this clonotype itself: Relative to the germline gene, one junction end is altered; a read error may explain this. CDR3 sequence (DNA): TGTGCCAGCAGGACGTCCGGGACAGGGGTCTACGAGCTGTACTTC. This translates into CASRTSGTGVYELYF. The chain joins TRBV12-3 or TRBV12-4 to TRBJ2-7, with 10 bases that match TRBD1. The length of the CDR3 is 15 residues.

This clonotype has at least ten counts. V usage is TRBV11-2 and J usage is TRBJ1-5; maybe TRBD1 (5 bases). The germline V gene has CDR1 SGHAT and CDR2 FQNNGV. The CDR3 totals 15 residues. V lost 5 bases to trimming and J lost 7 bases, with 18 bases between them. Here the CDR3 DNA reads TGTGCCAGCAGCCAAGGCGACCAGGGCGCGCAGCCCCAGCATTTT. It encodes CASSQGDQGAQPQHF.

This clonotype was seen repeatedly, ten times or more. V usage is TRBV18 and J usage is TRBJ1-1; 7 positions match TRBD1. Germline-derived CDR1 and CDR2 are KGHSH and LQKENI. The CDR3 has 13 residues. The ends lost 8 bases at V and 3 bases at J; junction bases unmatched: 6. The CDR3 is CASSPTGYTEAFF. The CDR3 DNA is TGTGCCAGCAGTCCGACAGGGTACACTGAAGCTTTCTTT.

The chain links TRBV5-1 to TRBJ1-4; D ambiguous. Germline assignment: CDR1 SGHRS and CDR2 YFSETQ. V gave up 4 bases and J gave up 2 bases, with 12 bases separating them. The CDR3 contains 15 residues. CDR3 residues: CASSLYPPTNEKLFF. CDR3 in DNA: TGCGCCAGCAGCCTCTATCCCCCGACTAATGAAAAACTGTTTTTT.

This clonotype came up a few times. The rearrangement links TRBV13 to TRBJ2-7; D is perhaps TRBD2 (6 bases). The V end lost 5 bases, the J end lost 5 bases, and 16 bases lay between the germline ends. The CDR3 is 14 amino acids. In germline, CDR1 is PRHDT, CDR2 FYEKMQ (reference sequence). Here the CDR3 DNA reads TGTGCCAGCAGCCCCGAGGAGGGTGGCGACGAGCAGTACTTC. It encodes CASSPEEGGDEQYF.

This clonotype has at least ten counts. The chain combines TRBV5-1 with TRBJ1-2, with D perhaps matching TRBD1 (6 bases). V was clipped by 9 bases and J by 2 bases, with 14 bases between them. The CDR3 consists of 13 residues. The germline V gene encodes CDR1 SGHRS and CDR2 YFSETQ. DNA for the CDR3: TGCGCCACCCGACAGGCCGAGAACTATGGCTACACCTTC. This codes for CATRQAENYGYTF.